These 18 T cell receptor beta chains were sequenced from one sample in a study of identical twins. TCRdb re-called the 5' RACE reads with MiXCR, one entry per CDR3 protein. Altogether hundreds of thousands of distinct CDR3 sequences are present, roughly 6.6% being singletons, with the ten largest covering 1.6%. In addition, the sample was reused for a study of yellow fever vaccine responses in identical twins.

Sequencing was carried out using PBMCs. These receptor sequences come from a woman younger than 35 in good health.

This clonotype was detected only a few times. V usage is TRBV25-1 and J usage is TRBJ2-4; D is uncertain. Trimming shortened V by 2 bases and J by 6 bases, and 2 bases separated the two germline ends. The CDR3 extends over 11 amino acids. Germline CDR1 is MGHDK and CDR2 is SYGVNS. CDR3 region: CASSERNIQYF. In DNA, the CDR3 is TGTGCCAGCAGTGAAAGAAACATTCAGTACTTC.

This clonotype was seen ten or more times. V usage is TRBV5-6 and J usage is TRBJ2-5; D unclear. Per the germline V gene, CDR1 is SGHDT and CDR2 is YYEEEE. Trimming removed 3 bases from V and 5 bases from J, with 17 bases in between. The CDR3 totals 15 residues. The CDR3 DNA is TGTGCCAGCAGCTCGGACCCCGGTCGGGTGGAGACCCAGTACTTC. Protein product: CASSSDPGRVETQYF.

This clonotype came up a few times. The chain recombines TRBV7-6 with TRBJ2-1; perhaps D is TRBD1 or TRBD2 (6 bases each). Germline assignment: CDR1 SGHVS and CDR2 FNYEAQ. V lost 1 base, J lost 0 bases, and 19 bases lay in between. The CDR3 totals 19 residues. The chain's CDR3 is CASSLVGLGGHSSYNEQFF. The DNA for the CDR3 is TGTGCCAGCAGCTTAGTTGGGTTAGGGGGGCATAGCTCCTACAATGAGCAGTTCTTC.

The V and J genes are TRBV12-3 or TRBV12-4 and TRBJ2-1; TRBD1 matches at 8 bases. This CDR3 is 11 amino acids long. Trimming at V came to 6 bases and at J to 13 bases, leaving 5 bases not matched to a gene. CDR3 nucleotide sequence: TGTGCCAGCAGCTCGACAGGGGTACAGTTCTTC. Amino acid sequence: CASSSTGVQFF.

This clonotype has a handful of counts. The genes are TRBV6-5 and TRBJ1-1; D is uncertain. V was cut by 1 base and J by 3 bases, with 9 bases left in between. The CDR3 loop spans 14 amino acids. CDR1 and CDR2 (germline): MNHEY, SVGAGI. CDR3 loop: CASSYYGLDTEAFF. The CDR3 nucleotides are TGTGCCAGCAGTTACTACGGGCTAGACACTGAAGCTTTCTTT.

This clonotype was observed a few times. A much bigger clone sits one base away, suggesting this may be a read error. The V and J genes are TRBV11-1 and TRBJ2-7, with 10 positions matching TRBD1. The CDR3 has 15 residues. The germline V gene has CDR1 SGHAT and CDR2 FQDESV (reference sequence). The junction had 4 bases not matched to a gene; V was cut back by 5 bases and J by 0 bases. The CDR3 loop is CASSAGTGASYEQYF. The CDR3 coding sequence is TGTGCCAGCAGCGCCGGGACAGGGGCCTCCTACGAGCAGTACTTC.

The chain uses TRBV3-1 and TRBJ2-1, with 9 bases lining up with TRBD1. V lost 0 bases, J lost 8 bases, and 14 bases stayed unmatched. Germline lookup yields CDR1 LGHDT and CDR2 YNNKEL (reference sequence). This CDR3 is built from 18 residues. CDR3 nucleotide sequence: TGTGCCAGCAGCCAAGATACTCAATGGACAGGGGTTAAGGATGAGCAGTTCTTC. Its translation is CASSQDTQWTGVKDEQFF.

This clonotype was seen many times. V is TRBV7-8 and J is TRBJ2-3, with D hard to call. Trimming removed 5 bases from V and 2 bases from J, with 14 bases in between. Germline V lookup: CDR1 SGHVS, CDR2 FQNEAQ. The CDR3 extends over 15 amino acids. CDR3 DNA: TGTGCCAGCAGCCCAAATAGGTGGACCACAGATACGCAGTATTTT. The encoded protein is CASSPNRWTTDTQYF.

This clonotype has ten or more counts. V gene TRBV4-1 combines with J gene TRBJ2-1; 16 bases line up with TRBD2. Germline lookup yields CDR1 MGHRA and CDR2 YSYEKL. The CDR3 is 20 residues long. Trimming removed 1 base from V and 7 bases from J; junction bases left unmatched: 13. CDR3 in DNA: TGCGCCAGCAGCCAAGCCCCAATGGCCGGGACTAGCGGGAGGGGTAATGAGCAGTTCTTC. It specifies CASSQAPMAGTSGRGNEQFF.

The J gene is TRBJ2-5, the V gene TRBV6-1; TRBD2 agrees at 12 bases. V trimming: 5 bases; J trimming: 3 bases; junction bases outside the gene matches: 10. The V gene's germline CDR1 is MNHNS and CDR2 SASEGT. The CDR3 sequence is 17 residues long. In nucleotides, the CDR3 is TGTGCCAGCAGTCGACCACCGGCTAGCGGGAGGGAAGAGACCCAGTACTTC. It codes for CASSRPPASGREETQYF.

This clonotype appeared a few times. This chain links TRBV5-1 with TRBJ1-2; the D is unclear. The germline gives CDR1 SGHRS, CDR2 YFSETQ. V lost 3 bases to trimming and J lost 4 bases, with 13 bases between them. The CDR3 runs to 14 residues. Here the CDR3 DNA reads TGCGCCAGCAGCTACTGGACGAGCTTCTATGGCTACACCTTC. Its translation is CASSYWTSFYGYTF.

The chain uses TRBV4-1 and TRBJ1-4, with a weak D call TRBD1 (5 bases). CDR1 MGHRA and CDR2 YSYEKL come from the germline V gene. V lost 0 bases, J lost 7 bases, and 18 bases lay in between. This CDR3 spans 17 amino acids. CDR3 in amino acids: CASSQEGRVGAGEKLFF. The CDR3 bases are TGCGCCAGCAGCCAAGAAGGAAGGGTTGGGGCGGGTGAAAAACTGTTTTTT.

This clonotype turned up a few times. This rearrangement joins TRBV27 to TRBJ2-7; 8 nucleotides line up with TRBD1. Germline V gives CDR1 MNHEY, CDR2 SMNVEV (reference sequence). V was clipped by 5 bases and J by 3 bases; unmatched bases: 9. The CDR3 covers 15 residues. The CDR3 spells CASSLQGVPRYEQYF. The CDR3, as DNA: TGTGCCAGCAGTCTACAGGGGGTACCCCGCTACGAGCAGTACTTC.

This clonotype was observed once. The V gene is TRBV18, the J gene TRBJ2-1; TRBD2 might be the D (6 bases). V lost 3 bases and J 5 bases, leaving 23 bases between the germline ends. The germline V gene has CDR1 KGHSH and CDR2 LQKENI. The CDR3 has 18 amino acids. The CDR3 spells CASSPTLGGRVEDNEQFF. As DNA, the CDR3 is TGTGCCAGCTCACCTACCTTGGGGGGACGGGTTGAGGACAATGAGCAGTTCTTC.

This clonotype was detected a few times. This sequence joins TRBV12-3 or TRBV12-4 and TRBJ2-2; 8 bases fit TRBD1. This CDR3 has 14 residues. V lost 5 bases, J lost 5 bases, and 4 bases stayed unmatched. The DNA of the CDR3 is TGTGCCAGCAGTACGACAGGGGATACCGGGGAGCTGTTTTTT. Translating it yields CASSTTGDTGELFF.

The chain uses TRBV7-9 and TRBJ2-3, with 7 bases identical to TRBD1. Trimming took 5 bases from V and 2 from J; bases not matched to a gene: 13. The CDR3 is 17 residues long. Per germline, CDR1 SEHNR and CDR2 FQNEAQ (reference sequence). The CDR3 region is CASSPKGIGTVTDTQYF. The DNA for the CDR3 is TGTGCCAGCAGCCCAAAGGGCATCGGGACAGTCACAGATACGCAGTATTTT.

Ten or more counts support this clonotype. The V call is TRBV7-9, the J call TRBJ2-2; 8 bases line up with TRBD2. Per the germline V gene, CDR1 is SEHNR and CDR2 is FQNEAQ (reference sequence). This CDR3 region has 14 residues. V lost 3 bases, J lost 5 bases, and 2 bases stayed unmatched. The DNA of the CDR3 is TGTGCCAGCAGCTTCGGGACTAGGACCGGGGAGCTGTTTTTT. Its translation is CASSFGTRTGELFF.

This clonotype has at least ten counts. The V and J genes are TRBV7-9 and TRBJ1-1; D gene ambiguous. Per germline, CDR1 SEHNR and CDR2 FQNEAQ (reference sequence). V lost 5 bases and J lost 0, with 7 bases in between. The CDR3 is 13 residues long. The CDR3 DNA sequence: TGTGCCAGCAGCCCTGATCTGAACACTGAAGCTTTCTTT. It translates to CASSPDLNTEAFF.